This is a list of T cell receptor beta chains from one sample in a study of PD-1 blockade in classical Hodgkin lymphoma. Profiled with immunoSEQ multiplex PCR; TCRdb holds only in-frame clones, not every one. This table holds 29,000 or so clones, about 90% found once. The specimen was CD4+ T cells from blood. These receptors originate from a human donor with classical Hodgkin lymphoma. Both conserved end residues are part of each CDR3. A D gene is named only where the DNA matches it firmly. Size values are once, few and many counts, or a class for expanded clones, and some rows have none.

clone_size d_call cdr3_length j_call v_call cdr3_nt cdr3_aa
few . 14 TRBJ2-3 TRBV7-9 TGTGCCAGCAGCTTAATCGGCGGAACAGATACGCAGTATTTT CASSLIGGTDTQYF
. TRBD2 15 TRBJ2-3 TRBV28 TGTGCCAGCAGTTTATCTGGGGGGGTGGTTTCTACGCAGTATTTT CASSLSGGVVSTQYF
. TRBD2 16 TRBJ2-2 TRBV5-1 TGCGCCAGCCGATGGGGGACTAGCGGGAGCACCGGGGAGCTGTTTTTT CASRWGTSGSTGELFF
once . 14 TRBJ1-2 TRBV15 TGTGCCACCAGCAGAGTAAGGACCGCCTATGGCTACACCTTC CATSRVRTAYGYTF
. TRBD1 16 TRBJ1-1 TRBV5-1 TGCGCCAGCAGCCCCCGGGACAGGGGTTCGAACACTGAAGCTTTCTTT CASSPRDRGSNTEAFF
. . 15 TRBJ2-1 TRBV7-8 TGTGCCAGCAGCGACTTGGGACGGTCCTACAATGAGCAGTTCTTC CASSDLGRSYNEQFF
. . 12 TRBJ2-5 TRBV29-1 TGCAGCGTTGAAAGGGGGCAAGAGACCCAGTACTTC CSVERGQETQYF
. TRBD1 17 TRBJ2-4 TRBV28 TGTGCCAGCAGTTTCCGACAGGGGAGACTAGCCAAAAACATTCAGTACTTC CASSFRQGRLAKNIQYF
. . 14 TRBJ1-2 TRBV7-9 TGTGCCAGCAGCTTGTCTGCCAGGGCTGATGGCTACACCTTC CASSLSARADGYTF
. . 12 TRBJ1-2 TRBV29-1 TGCAGCGTTGGTGAGGGATTGAATGGCTACACCTTC CSVGEGLNGYTF
. . 14 TRBJ2-7 TRBV10-1 TGCGCCAGCAGTGAACCCGGGACGCCGTACGAGCAGTACTTC CASSEPGTPYEQYF
. TRBD1 16 TRBJ2-1 TRBV19 TGTGCCAGTAGTCGGGGAGACAGGGCCCCCTACAATGAGCAGTTCTTC CASSRGDRAPYNEQFF
. . 16 TRBJ2-7 TRBV5-4 TGTGCCAGCCGCCGTTTCGGGAGCGGGCATCCCTACGAGCAGTACTTC CASRRFGSGHPYEQYF
. TRBD1 16 TRBJ1-2 TRBV6-5 TGTGCCAGCAGTTACTCGGGGACAGGGGGCAGCTATGGCTACACCTTC CASSYSGTGGSYGYTF
. . 11 TRBJ2-1 TRBV6-1 TGTGCCAGCAGGGCCATTAATGAGCAGTTCTTC CASRAINEQFF
once . 16 TRBJ1-4 TRBV6-5 TGTGCCAGCAGTTTTTCGAGACCATCCCTAACTGAAAAACTGTTTTTT CASSFSRPSLTEKLFF
. . 14 TRBJ1-1 TRBV6-5 TGTGCCAGCAGTAGGACTGGGAGAGACACTGAAGCTTTCTTT CASSRTGRDTEAFF
. TRBD2 14 TRBJ2-7 TRBV6-1 TGTGCCAGCAGCGCCACGCGGGGGGCCTACGAGCAGTACTTC CASSATRGAYEQYF
few . 16 TRBJ2-2 TRBV27 TGTGCCAGCAGTTTAGTTGGAGGGACGAACACCGGGGAGCTGTTTTTT CASSLVGGTNTGELFF
. TRBD1 18 TRBJ2-6 TRBV10-3 TGTGCCATCAGTCCCGGGCCAGGGGGTTCCTCTGGGGCCAACGTCCTGACTTTC CAISPGPGGSSGANVLTF
. . 15 TRBJ2-2 TRBV7-9 TGTGCCATCAGTGGATGGGGGGCCGACACCGGGGAGCTGTTTTTT CAISGWGADTGELFF
. TRBD2 19 TRBJ2-1 TRBV5-3 TGTGCCAGAAGCTCGCTAGCGGGAGGGCCTCGGGACTCCTACAATGAGCAGTTCTTC CARSSLAGGPRDSYNEQFF
. TRBD1 14 TRBJ2-1 TRBV19 TGTGCCAGTAGCTCCGGGACAGGTCTCGGTGAGCAGTTCTTC CASSSGTGLGEQFF
. . 16 TRBJ2-5 TRBV7-9 TGTGCCAGCAGCTTAGCCGGAGGGGGGGCTCGGGAGACCCAGTACTTC CASSLAGGGARETQYF
. TRBD1 14 TRBJ1-4 TRBV19 TGTGCCAGTAGAACCGGGACAGGGGATGAAAAACTGTTTTTT CASRTGTGDEKLFF
. TRBD1 16 TRBJ1-5 TRBV10-3 TGTGCCATCAGTGAGTCGGGGACAGCGGGCAATCAGCCCCAGCATTTT CAISESGTAGNQPQHF
once . 11 TRBJ1-1 TRBV20-1 TGCAGGTCGATGGGGGGCACTGAAGCTTTCTTT CRSMGGTEAFF
. . 13 TRBJ2-3 TRBV5-1 TGCGCCAGCAGAGTGGGCGGCACAGATACGCAGTATTTT CASRVGGTDTQYF
. . 16 TRBJ2-2 TRBV19 TGTGCCAGTAGCTTTCGTCGGGGGGCAAGCACCGGGGAGCTGTTTTTT CASSFRRGASTGELFF
. . 13 TRBJ1-2 TRBV2 TGTGCCAGCAAGTCCGGCGGGGGCTACGGCTACACCTTC CASKSGGGYGYTF
once . 16 TRBJ1-5 TRBV4-3 TGCGCCAGCAGCCAAGATAGCCGCGGGGCTGGGCAGCCCCAGCATTTT CASSQDSRGAGQPQHF
. . 15 TRBJ1-3 TRBV15 TGTGCCACCAGCAGAGATAAAATTGTGGGAAACACCATATATTTT CATSRDKIVGNTIYF
few . 15 TRBJ1-3 TRBV10-3 TGTGCCATCAGGGGTGGACTTCGCTCTGGAAACACCATATATTTT CAIRGGLRSGNTIYF
. . 13 TRBJ2-1 TRBV18 TGTGCCAGCTCACCACTAGGCTACAATGAGCAGTTCTTC CASSPLGYNEQFF
. TRBD1 13 TRBJ1-2 TRBV10-3 TGTGCCATCGAGGGGACAGGGGGTTATCGCTACACCTTC CAIEGTGGYRYTF
once TRBD1 16 TRBJ1-2 TRBV28 TGTGCCAGCAGTTTACCCCAATCGCGCAGGGGGTATGGCTACACCTTC CASSLPQSRRGYGYTF
. . 14 TRBJ2-1 TRBV6-6 TGTGCCAGTACGACCATCGCCGGTAACAATGAGCAGTTCTTC CASTTIAGNNEQFF
. TRBD1 15 TRBJ2-5 TRBV5-1 TGCGCCAGCAGCATAGGGACAGGGGGCTCTGGGACCCAGTACTTC CASSIGTGGSGTQYF
once . 13 TRBJ1-1 TRBV29-1 TGCAGCGGATATGGACGAGTGAACACTGAAGCTTTCTTT CSGYGRVNTEAFF
. TRBD2 14 TRBJ2-7 TRBV30 TGTGCCTGGACCCTGACTAGCGGGAGTTACGAGCAGTACTTC CAWTLTSGSYEQYF
once . 14 TRBJ1-3 TRBV2 TGTGCCAGCTATCCTGAGACAGCTGGAAACACCATATATTTT CASYPETAGNTIYF
. . 14 TRBJ1-1 TRBV5-1 TGCGCCAGCAGCTCCCTTTCGGGGGACACTGAAGCTTTCTTT CASSSLSGDTEAFF
. TRBD2 17 TRBJ2-7 TRBV7-2 TGTGCCAGCAGCTCTCCGGGGGGGGCGGGGAGCTCCTACGAGCAGTACTTC CASSSPGGAGSSYEQYF
. . 15 TRBJ1-1 TRBV2 TGTGCCAGCAGCTCCATCCAGGGTACGAACACTGAAGCTTTCTTT CASSSIQGTNTEAFF
. . 14 TRBJ1-5 TRBV10-3 TGTGCCATCAGTGAGGCGGGGTTTGATCAGCCCCAGCATTTT CAISEAGFDQPQHF
. . 14 TRBJ2-5 TRBV19 TGTGCCAGTAGTATTCAGGGGATGGGCGAGACCCAGTACTTC CASSIQGMGETQYF
. . 13 TRBJ2-3 TRBV27 TGTGCCAGCAGTTATCGGGATGGGGATACGCAGTATTTT CASSYRDGDTQYF
. TRBD1 15 TRBJ1-5 TRBV18 TGTGCCAGCTCACCGGGACAGGACCGCAATCAGCCCCAGCATTTT CASSPGQDRNQPQHF
. TRBD1 16 TRBJ1-1 TRBV6-6 TGTGCCAGCAGTTACCCGCCGGGACAGCGGAACACTGAAGCTTTCTTT CASSYPPGQRNTEAFF
. . 14 TRBJ2-1 TRBV5-5 TGTGCCAGCAGCTTAACCAGCCAAGTTGATGAGCAGTTCTTC CASSLTSQVDEQFF
. TRBD1 12 TRBJ1-2 TRBV29-1 TGCAGCTCAGGACAGGGGGCGGGAGGCTACACCTTC CSSGQGAGGYTF